The next 30 T cell receptor beta chains were all read from a single sample in a study of CD8+CD57+ T cells in acquired aplastic anemia. Genomic DNA acted as the template from which TCR beta VDJ combination and CDR3 sequence profiling were carried out. TCRdb processed the reads anew with MiXCR; each CDR3 protein has one entry. The repertoire holds hundreds of thousands of distinct CDR3 sequences, with 55% to 70% as singletons. The sequenced sample consisted of sorted CD4+, CD8+, or CD8+CD57+ T cells (not recorded which) from PBMCs. The receptors here all came from a human donor in good health, serving as a control.

Remarks on this clonotype: Because the CDR3's place on the DNA is in doubt, the DNA is left out and the CDR3 is given as listed by TCRdb. The chain joins TRBV7-3 to TRBJ1-1; TRBD1 is the table's D call and was not checked against the DNA. The CDR3 length is 15 residues, termini included. Germline-derived CDR1 and CDR2 are SGHTA and FQGTGA. The CDR3 is CASNEQGYGYTFGFF.

This chain links TRBV7-3 with TRBJ2-3; D gene uncertain. This CDR3 is built from 15 residues. The germline V gene has CDR1 SGHTA and CDR2 FQGTGA. V was cut by 5 bases and J by 15 bases, with 27 bases left in between. This chain's CDR3 is CASSLTDQSDGYTYF. Written as DNA, the CDR3 is TGTGCCAGCAGCCTGACGGACCAAAGCGATGGCTACACCTATTTT.

This clonotype was counted once. The V call is TRBV20-1, the J call TRBJ2-3; TRBD2 matches at 7 bases. The CDR3 has 15 amino acids. Germline V gene data show CDR1 as DFQATT and CDR2 as SNEGSKA (reference sequence). The V and J ends lost 1 base and 5 bases, in that order; junction bases with no gene match: 9. Here the CDR3 reads CSARAGGREEDTQYF. CDR3 coding DNA: TGCAGTGCTAGAGCGGGGGGACGAGAGGAAGATACGCAGTATTTT.

The chain is built from TRBV12-3 or TRBV12-4 and TRBJ2-5; 9 nucleotides agree with TRBD1. J was trimmed by 5 bases and V by 5 bases; bases with no gene match: 15. There are 17 residues in the CDR3. CDR3 bases: TGTGCCAGCAGTCCGGGACAGGGACGGGGCAAGAGGGAGACCCAGTACTTC. It specifies CASSPGQGRGKRETQYF.

V is TRBV2 and J is TRBJ2-3, with unresolved D. Looked up from germline, CDR1 is SNHLY and CDR2 is FYNNEI. The CDR3 runs 15 residues. The V and J ends lost 6 bases and 2 bases respectively, with 15 bases between them. CDR3 coding DNA: TGTGCCAGCAGCCAAGTGGCGCGGTACACAGATACGCAGTATTTT. Protein: CASSQVARYTDTQYF.

This clonotype was counted once. The conserved phenylalanine or tryptophan is not found at the CDR3 terminus, so this likely reflects a read error. The limits of the CDR3 on the DNA are not certain, so only TCRdb's listed CDR3 is given. V is TRBV7-2 and J is TRBJ2-1; the D call in the table, TRBD2, was not verified against the DNA. Germline V gene data show CDR1 as SGHTA and CDR2 as FQGNSA. The CDR3 region is 13 residues in length, termini included. CDR3 sequence reads: CASGLNYEQYFGP.

The chain is built from TRBV18 and TRBJ1-1; D perhaps matches TRBD1 (5 bases). Germline V gene lookup returns CDR1 KGHSH and CDR2 LQKENI. The CDR3 is 16 amino acids. The germline V and J ends were trimmed by 2 bases and 2 bases, with 15 bases remaining between them. This chain's CDR3 is CASSPDRRRVNTEAFF. DNA of the CDR3: TGTGCCAGCTCACCAGACAGAAGAAGGGTCAACACTGAAGCTTTCTTT.

This rearrangement joins TRBV5-6 to TRBJ2-3; D not resolved. This CDR3 has 15 amino acids. CDR1 is SGHDT, CDR2 YYEEEE, per germline. The germline V and J ends were trimmed by 0 bases and 3 bases, with 11 bases remaining between them. CDR3 sequence: CASSLGGAMTDTQYF. The CDR3 nucleotides are TGTGCCAGCAGCTTGGGAGGCGCTATGACAGATACGCAGTATTTT.

With respect to this clonotype: This sequence may be a read error, since a much larger clone differs from it by one base. The CDR3 does not close with the conserved phenylalanine or tryptophan, likely indicating a read error. This chain uses TRBV3-1 with TRBJ2-3, with a weak D call TRBD1 (5 bases). V lost 6 bases, J lost 1 base, and 11 bases lay in between. The CDR3 is made up of 14 amino acids. Germline-derived CDR1 and CDR2 are LGHDT and YNNKEL (reference sequence). The CDR3 nucleotides are TGTGCCAGCAGTCAGGGATTTGGCACAGATACGCAGTATCTT. Translating it yields CASSQGFGTDTQYL.

This clonotype was detected only once. V and J are TRBV15 and TRBJ2-2, with a weak D call TRBD2 (5 bases). The CDR3 is 15 residues long. Deletions cut 3 bases from V and 6 bases from J, with 14 bases between. CDR1 is LNHNV, CDR2 YYDKDF, per germline (reference sequence). The CDR3, as DNA: TGTGCCACCAGCAGCCCTGAGGGCGGTTCCGGGGAGCTGTTTTTT. Its translation: CATSSPEGGSGELFF.

The chain couples TRBV20-1 to TRBJ1-2; D is undetermined. CDR1 and CDR2 (germline): DFQATT, SNEGSKA (reference sequence). The V gene lost 2 bases and the J gene lost 2 bases, with 9 bases spanning the gap. The CDR3 length is 13 residues. The CDR3 sequence is CSARPSPNYGYTF. CDR3 DNA sequence: TGCAGTGCTAGACCCAGCCCAAACTATGGCTACACCTTC.

Regarding this clonotype: A much larger clonotype is one base distant, so this may be a read error. The chain is built from TRBV19 and TRBJ1-5, with 10 bases aligning to TRBD1. Germline V gene data show CDR1 as LNHDA and CDR2 as SQIVND (reference sequence). The CDR3 has 15 residues. J gave up 7 bases and V 7 bases, and 10 bases lay outside the gene matches. The CDR3 spells CASTPGQGRGQPQHF. The DNA of the CDR3 is TGTGCCAGTACTCCGGGACAGGGGAGGGGGCAGCCCCAGCATTTT.

About this clonotype itself: Since no conserved phenylalanine or tryptophan closes the CDR3, a read error is the likely cause. The DNA is left out, because the CDR3 cannot be placed on it with certainty; the CDR3 is given as TCRdb lists it. The chain recombines TRBV24-1 with TRBJ2-1. Ends included, the CDR3 has 15 residues. In germline, CDR1 is KGHDR, CDR2 SFDVKD. The CDR3 spells CATSDLVRDDQFLFP.

The chain combines TRBV6-1 with TRBJ2-6; D ambiguous. V lost 5 bases and J lost 12, with 11 bases in between. CDR1 is MNHNS, CDR2 SASEGT, per germline. This CDR3 has 12 residues. This CDR3 is CASSYRSSVLTF. For the CDR3, the DNA is TGTGCCAGCAGTTACCGCTCTAGCGTCCTGACTTTC.

A word on this clonotype: The conserved phenylalanine or tryptophan normally closing the CDR3 is absent here, so this likely arose from a read error. It is unclear where the CDR3 begins or ends on the DNA, so no DNA is shown, and the CDR3 is as TCRdb lists it. The chain recombines TRBV20-1 with TRBJ2-7; the table gives TRBD2 as D, unverified against the DNA. Inclusive of both ends, the CDR3 amounts to 8 amino acids. Germline CDR1 DFQATT, CDR2 SNEGSKA (reference sequence). This chain's CDR3 is CSARGAAS.

For this clonotype: The final CDR3 position lacks the conserved phenylalanine or tryptophan, pointing to a likely read error. The limits of the CDR3 on the DNA are not certain, so only TCRdb's listed CDR3 is given. V is TRBV29-1 and J is TRBJ1-6; TRBD1, as called in the table, went unchecked against the DNA. Germline V CDR1 and CDR2: SQVTM, ANQGSEA. With termini counted, the CDR3 has 15 amino acids. The CDR3 loop is CSVAGTGSYGYTFGS.

Comments on this clonotype: The DNA is omitted, as the CDR3 cannot be located on it reliably, and the CDR3 follows TCRdb's listing. The chain uses TRBV13 and TRBJ1-6; the table's D call of TRBD1 was not tested on the DNA. Ends included, the CDR3 has 24 residues. CDR1 is PRHDT, CDR2 FYEKMQ, per germline (reference sequence). The CDR3 loop is CASSFYICSASVGGASSYNSPLHF.

The genes are TRBV20-1 and TRBJ1-1; no reliable D call. The germline gives CDR1 DFQATT, CDR2 SNEGSKA (reference sequence). This CDR3 has 14 amino acids. Trimming removed 7 bases from V and 4 bases from J, with 19 bases in between. The CDR3, as DNA: TGCAGTGTTGTCCAAACAACCCCGGGCACTGAAGCTTTCTTT. Translating it yields CSVVQTTPGTEAFF.

The rearrangement joins TRBV10-3 to TRBJ2-7; D uncertain. From germline, CDR1 is ENHRY and CDR2 SYGVKD. CDR3 length equals 12 residues. With 8 bases removed from V and 2 bases from J, the gap between germline ends came to 10 bases. CDR3 DNA sequence: TGTGCCATCGAAGCCACCCCCTACGAGCAGTACTTC. Amino acids: CAIEATPYEQYF.

In regard to this clonotype: The junction does not match germline at one end; this may be a read error. The genes are TRBV10-3 and TRBJ2-3; TRBD1 is a possible D gene (6 bases). The CDR3 has 16 amino acids. Germline assignment: CDR1 ENHRY and CDR2 SYGVKD. The DNA of the CDR3 is TGTGCCGTCAGTGAGTCTAGCATAGCAGGGGAGGATACGCAGTATTTT. Its translation: CAVSESSIAGEDTQYF.

V usage is TRBV12-3 or TRBV12-4 and J usage is TRBJ1-2; D not resolved. V gave up 5 bases and J gave up 6 bases, with 13 bases separating them. This CDR3 has 13 amino acids. The CDR3 loop reads CASSLDEGHGYTF. The CDR3 coding sequence is TGTGCCAGCAGTCTAGATGAGGGCCATGGCTACACCTTC.

This clonotype has just one count. The junction departs from the called germline gene at one end, perhaps through a read error. This chain joins TRBV7-9 and TRBJ1-2, with TRBD1 as a possible D gene (5 bases). CDR3 size: 14 residues. The germline gives CDR1 SEHNR, CDR2 FQNEAQ (reference sequence). CDR3 nucleotide sequence: TGTGCCAGCAGCGAAAAAGGGGCGACCCTTCGCTACAACTTC. Amino acids: CASSEKGATLRYNF.

Comments on this clonotype: Germline is not matched at one junction end, which may reflect a read error. This sequence joins TRBV20-1 and TRBJ1-4, with D unclear. The CDR3 extends over 15 amino acids. Germline loops: CDR1 DFQATT, CDR2 SNEGSKA (reference sequence). The CDR3 protein is CSARDISEDNEILFF. In nucleotides, the CDR3 is TGCAGTGCTAGAGATATTTCAGAGGATAATGAAATACTGTTTTTT.

This clonotype was found many times. The chain links TRBV7-2 to TRBJ2-5; TRBD2 is a possible D gene (7 bases). Trimming shortened V by 4 bases and J by 5 bases, and 14 bases separated the two germline ends. This CDR3 has 14 residues. Germline-derived CDR1 and CDR2 are SGHTA and FQGNSA. CDR3 coding DNA: TGTGCCAGCAGCTACTACAGGGAGGGGGAGACCCAGTACTTC. Its protein is CASSYYREGETQYF.

Note on this clonotype: This may come from a read error, since a much larger clone is one base off. No conserved phenylalanine or tryptophan ends this CDR3, so it is likely a read error. CDR3 in DNA: TGTGCCAGCGGCGGGACAGGGGGGGAGAGGACTGAAGCTTTCCTT. This gives the protein CASGGTGGERTEAFL. The chain recombines TRBV4-2 with TRBJ1-1; TRBD1 matches at 11 bases. This CDR3 is 15 amino acids long. Germline V lookup: CDR1 LGHNA, CDR2 YNFKEQ. V lost 8 bases to trimming and J lost 5 bases; unmatched junction nucleotides: 10.

The chain recombines TRBV7-2 with TRBJ1-6, with D possibly TRBD1 on 6 matching bases. Trimming stripped 3 bases from V and 19 bases from J, with 25 bases between. CDR3 size: 15 residues. Germline values: CDR1 SGHTA, CDR2 FQGNSA. The CDR3 spells CASSFDSDSYSYEHF. CDR3 DNA sequence: TGTGCCAGCAGCTTTGACTCGGACAGCTACTCCTACGAGCACTTT.

Of note for this clonotype: The CDR3 does not end in the conserved phenylalanine or tryptophan, so this is likely a read error. The DNA is left out, because the CDR3 cannot be placed on it with certainty; the CDR3 is given as TCRdb lists it. The chain couples TRBV7-9 to TRBJ2-3; the tabulated D call, TRBD1, remains unverified against the DNA. Per germline, CDR1 SEHNR and CDR2 FQNEAQ (reference sequence). Both ends counted, the CDR3 spans 13 residues. This CDR3 reads CASSLSPLGTHSM.

The rearrangement joins TRBV19 to TRBJ1-5; 8 bases align to TRBD1. The CDR3 runs 14 residues. The germline CDR1 and CDR2 sequences are LNHDA and SQIVND (reference sequence). The V gene end was trimmed by 5 bases and the J gene end by 8 bases; junction bases not matched to a gene: 8. The CDR3 DNA sequence: TGTGCCAGTAGTGAGCGGACAGGGTTAGAGCCCCAGCATTTT. Residues: CASSERTGLEPQHF.

CDR3 amino acids: CASSPGVQGRSPLHF. CDR3 bases: TGTGCCAGCAGCCCAGGAGTACAGGGGCGATCACCCCTCCACTTT. The gene calls are TRBV12-3 or TRBV12-4 and TRBJ1-6, with TRBD1 matching over 7 bases. CDR3 length equals 15 residues. After removal of 6 bases from V and 10 bases from J, the junction contained 12 bases not matched to a gene.

This chain uses TRBV29-1 with TRBJ2-3, with a weak D call TRBD1 (6 bases). Trimming left V 4 bases short and J 1 base short, with 12 bases between. The CDR3 is 14 amino acids. From germline, CDR1 is SQVTM and CDR2 ANQGSEA. The CDR3 DNA follows: TGCAGCGTTGTGGTGTGGACAGGCACAGATACGCAGTATTTT. It yields the protein CSVVVWTGTDTQYF.